The TCR beta chain under discussion was sequenced for a study of T cells in Graves' hyperthyroidism and ophthalmopathy. The germline V gene has CDR1 MNHNS and CDR2 SASEGT. Losses at the gene ends were 6 bases for V and 7 bases for J; bases not matched to a gene: 5. The CDR3 loop spans 14 amino acids. Authors of the study amplified TCR beta CDR3 regions from RNA transcripts. The study used the HTBI primer set for a first-round RT-PCR of the TCR CDR3. TCRdb reanalysed the multiplex PCR reads using MiXCR and keeps one entry per CDR3 protein. Seen here are 300,000 to 400,000 distinct CDR3 sequences, approximately 18% observed once, and the top ten hold less than 45%. This clonotype was counted at least ten times. Not enrolled were patients with uncontrolled infection, other autoimmune disease, pregnancy or lactation.

The V call is TRBV6-1, the J call TRBJ1-5; 11 nucleotides line up with TRBD1. The sample was blood. This sequence was found in a man aged 18 to 30 with Graves' ophthalmopathy. CDR3 bases: TGTGCCAGCAGCGGACAGGGGGCTAGACAGCCCCAGCATTTT. Translation gives CASSGQGARQPQHF.